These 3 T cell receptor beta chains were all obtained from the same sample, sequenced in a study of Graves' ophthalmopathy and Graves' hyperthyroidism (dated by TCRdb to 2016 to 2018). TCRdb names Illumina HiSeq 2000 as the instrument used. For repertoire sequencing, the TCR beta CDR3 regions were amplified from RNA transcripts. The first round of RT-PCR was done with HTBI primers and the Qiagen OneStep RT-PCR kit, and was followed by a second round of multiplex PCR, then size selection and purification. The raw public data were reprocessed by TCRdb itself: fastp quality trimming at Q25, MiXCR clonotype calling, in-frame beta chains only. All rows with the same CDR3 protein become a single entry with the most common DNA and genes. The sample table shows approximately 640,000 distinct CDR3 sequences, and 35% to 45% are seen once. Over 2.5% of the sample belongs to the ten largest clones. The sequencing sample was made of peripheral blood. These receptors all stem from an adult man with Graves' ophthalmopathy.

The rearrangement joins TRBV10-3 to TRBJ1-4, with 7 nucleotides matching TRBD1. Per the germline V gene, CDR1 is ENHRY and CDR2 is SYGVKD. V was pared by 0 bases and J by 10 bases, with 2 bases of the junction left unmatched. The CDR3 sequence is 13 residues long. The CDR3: CAISESQGGKLFF. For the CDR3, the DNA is TGTGCCATCAGTGAGTCGCAGGGGGGAAAACTGTTTTTT.

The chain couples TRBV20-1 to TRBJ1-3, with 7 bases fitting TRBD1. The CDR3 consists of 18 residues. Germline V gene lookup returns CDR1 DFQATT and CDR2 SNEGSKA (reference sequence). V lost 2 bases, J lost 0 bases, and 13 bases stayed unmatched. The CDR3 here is CSARNRGLTARSGNTIYF. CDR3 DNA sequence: TGCAGTGCTAGAAACAGGGGTTTAACCGCCCGCTCTGGAAACACCATATATTTT.

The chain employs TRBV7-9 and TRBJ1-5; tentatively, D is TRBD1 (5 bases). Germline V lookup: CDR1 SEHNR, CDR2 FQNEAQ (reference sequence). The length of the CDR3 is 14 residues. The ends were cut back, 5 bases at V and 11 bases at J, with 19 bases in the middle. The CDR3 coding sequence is TGTGCCAGCAGCGTAGGTCCGGGGGAGGAGACCCAGCATTTT. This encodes CASSVGPGEETQHF.